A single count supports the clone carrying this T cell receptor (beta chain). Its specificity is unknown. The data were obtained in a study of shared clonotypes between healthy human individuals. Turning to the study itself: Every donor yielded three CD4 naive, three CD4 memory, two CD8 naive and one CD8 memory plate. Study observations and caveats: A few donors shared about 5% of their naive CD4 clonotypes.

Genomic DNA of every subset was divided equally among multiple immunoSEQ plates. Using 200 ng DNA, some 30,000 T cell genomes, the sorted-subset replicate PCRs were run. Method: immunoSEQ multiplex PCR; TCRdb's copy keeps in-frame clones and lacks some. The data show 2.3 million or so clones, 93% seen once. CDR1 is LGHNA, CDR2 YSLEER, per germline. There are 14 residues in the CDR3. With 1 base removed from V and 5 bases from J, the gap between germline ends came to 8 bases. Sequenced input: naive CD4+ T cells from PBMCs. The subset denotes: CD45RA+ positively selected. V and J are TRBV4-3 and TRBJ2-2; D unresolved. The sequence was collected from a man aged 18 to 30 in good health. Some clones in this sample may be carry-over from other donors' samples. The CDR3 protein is CASSQARLTGELFF. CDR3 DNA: TGCGCCAGCAGCCAAGCAAGGTTAACCGGGGAGCTGTTTTTT.